Listed below are T cell receptor beta chains from one sample, sequenced in a study of regulatory T cells in long-lasting Graves disease. TCRdb re-analysed the multiplex PCR reads in MiXCR, keeping a single row per CDR3 protein. The sample has under 500,000 distinct CDR3 sequences, less than 20% seen once; the top ten hold roughly 10%. These data were also filed under a second study, of T cells in Graves' hyperthyroidism and ophthalmopathy.

Sequencing used peripheral blood mononuclear cells (PBMCs), obtained at new diagnosis, from a patient treated with antithyroid drugs. The receptors derive from a woman in her 30s with Graves disease. CDR3s include the opening cysteine and the closing phenylalanine or tryptophan. The D gene is left open where the match is weak. Size is omitted from some rows. Given values are once, few, many or a class for expanded clones.

j_call d_call clone_size v_call cdr3_aa cdr3_nt
TRBJ2-1 - few TRBV27 CATQGLGSEQFF TGTGCCACCCAGGGGCTGGGTAGTGAGCAGTTCTTC
TRBJ1-4 TRBD1 - TRBV5-6 CASSPYGTDFNEKLFF TGTGCCAGCAGCCCCTACGGGACAGATTTTAATGAAAAACTGTTTTTT
TRBJ2-7 - - TRBV6-1 CASRSRGGERYEQYF TGTGCCAGCAGGTCTCGGGGCGGCGAGAGGTACGAGCAGTACTTC
TRBJ2-5 TRBD1 many TRBV6-5 CASSYSGGQGAIQYF TGTGCCAGCAGTTACTCGGGTGGACAGGGGGCGATCCAGTACTTC
TRBJ1-4 - - TRBV28 CASKTRNEKLFF TGTGCCAGCAAAACCCGTAATGAAAAACTGTTTTTT
TRBJ2-1 TRBD2 many TRBV9 CASSVVAGEVNEQFF TGTGCCAGCAGCGTAGTAGCGGGCGAGGTTAATGAGCAGTTCTTC
TRBJ2-5 - many TRBV12-3/TRBV12-4 CASSYEETQYF TGTGCCAGCAGTTACGAAGAGACCCAGTACTTC
TRBJ2-3 - many TRBV30 CAWSVAGDTQYF TGTGCCTGGAGTGTGGCTGGGGATACGCAGTATTTT
TRBJ2-7 TRBD1 - TRBV13 CASSSSGTGAPEQYF TGTGCCAGCAGCTCATCCGGGACAGGGGCCCCCGAGCAGTACTTC
TRBJ2-1 - many TRBV6-5 CASSYTLGLDYNEQFF TGTGCCAGCAGTTACACACTCGGACTTGACTACAATGAGCAGTTCTTC
TRBJ2-3 - many TRBV4-3 CASSHPRTDTQYF TGCGCCAGCAGCCACCCCAGGACAGATACGCAGTATTTT
TRBJ2-1 - many TRBV28 CASSLSNPSYNEQFF TGTGCCAGCAGTTTATCCAATCCCTCCTACAATGAGCAGTTCTTC
TRBJ1-3 TRBD1 few TRBV18 CASSTTGSSGNTIYF TGTGCCAGCTCAACGACAGGGAGCTCTGGAAACACCATATATTTT
TRBJ1-1 TRBD1 - TRBV27 CASSLQGDGEAFF TGTGCCAGCAGTTTACAGGGGGATGGTGAAGCTTTCTTT
TRBJ2-1 TRBD2 many TRBV7-2 CASSLFAGAHNEQFF TGTGCCAGCAGCTTGTTCGCGGGAGCCCACAATGAGCAGTTCTTC
TRBJ2-2 - - TRBV7-3 CASSRSANTGELFF TGTGCCAGCAGCCGGTCAGCGAACACCGGGGAGCTGTTTTTT
TRBJ2-3 TRBD2 many TRBV4-1 CASSQEQREGRDTQYF TGCGCCAGCAGCCAAGAGCAGCGGGAGGGCAGAGATACGCAGTATTTT
TRBJ1-2 - - TRBV5-6 CASSLGRSLGYGYTF TGTGCCAGCAGCTTGGGGAGATCACTGGGGTATGGCTACACCTTC
TRBJ1-4 TRBD1 many TRBV12-3/TRBV12-4 CASSKTGVEEKLFF TGTGCCAGCAGTAAGACAGGGGTGGAAGAAAAACTGTTTTTT
TRBJ1-4 - few TRBV28 CASWTLHNEKLFF TGTGCCAGCTGGACGCTCCATAATGAAAAACTGTTTTTT
TRBJ2-3 - many TRBV28 CASSLGGTLGTQYF TGTGCCAGCAGTTTAGGGGGTACCTTGGGTACGCAGTATTTT
TRBJ2-7 - few TRBV5-1 CASSLSTGTPYEQYF TGCGCCAGCAGCTTGAGTACGGGGACCCCCTACGAGCAGTACTTC
TRBJ2-1 TRBD2 few TRBV20-1 CSARDSWREGWNEQFF TGCAGTGCTAGAGATTCCTGGCGGGAGGGCTGGAATGAGCAGTTCTTC
TRBJ2-2 - many TRBV20-1 CSARERTTGELFF TGCAGTGCTAGGGAGAGGACCACCGGGGAGCTGTTTTTT
TRBJ2-3 - many TRBV27 CASSSSPTSLGTDTQYF TGTGCCAGCAGTTCCTCGCCCACTAGTTTGGGCACAGATACGCAGTATTTT
TRBJ2-3 TRBD2 many TRBV12-3/TRBV12-4 CASSFFSGGGDTQYF TGTGCCAGCAGTTTTTTCAGCGGGGGGGGAGATACGCAGTATTTT
TRBJ1-1 - few TRBV29-1 CSVEKLNTEAFF TGCAGCGTTGAAAAACTGAACACTGAAGCTTTCTTT
TRBJ2-1 TRBD1 few TRBV24-1 CATSDRQGYEYEQFF TGTGCCACCAGTGACCGACAGGGGTATGAGTATGAGCAGTTCTTC
TRBJ2-7 - few TRBV13 CASSSRTDSYEQYF TGTGCCAGCAGCTCTAGGACCGACTCCTACGAGCAGTACTTC
TRBJ1-6 TRBD1 - TRBV5-1 CASSLFGQGDSPLHF TGCGCCAGCAGCCTCTTCGGACAGGGGGATTCACCCCTCCACTTT
TRBJ2-7 TRBD1 many TRBV15 CATSSEGAGEPYEQYF TGTGCCACCAGCAGCGAGGGGGCAGGAGAGCCCTACGAGCAGTACTTC
TRBJ1-2 - many TRBV10-2 CASSTGAGYTF TGCGCCAGCAGTACTGGGGCTGGCTACACCTTC
TRBJ2-3 - few TRBV9 CASSVVSSSTSTDTQYF TGTGCCAGCAGCGTAGTTTCTAGTTCAACTAGCACAGATACGCAGTATTTT
TRBJ2-1 - many TRBV20-1 CSARDLSGNYNEQFF TGCAGTGCTAGAGATCTAAGCGGCAACTACAATGAGCAGTTCTTC
TRBJ1-5 - many TRBV18 CASSQGAYSNQPQHF TGTGCCAGCTCACAGGGAGCGTATAGCAATCAGCCCCAGCATTTT
TRBJ2-1 - many TRBV20-1 CSAQGPTSSNEQFF TGCAGTGCTCAGGGCCCAACTAGCAGCAATGAGCAGTTCTTC
TRBJ2-7 TRBD2 few TRBV27 CASRGLAPGEQYF TGTGCCAGCAGGGGACTAGCTCCTGGCGAGCAGTACTTC
TRBJ1-4 TRBD1 many TRBV6-1 CASSIDRDEKLFF TGTGCCAGCAGCATCGACAGGGATGAAAAACTGTTTTTT
TRBJ2-7 - - TRBV29-1 CSASRAYEQYF TGCAGCGCCTCACGAGCCTACGAGCAGTACTTC
TRBJ1-5 - - TRBV14 CASSQFRRGSYQPQHF TGTGCCAGCAGCCAATTTCGCAGGGGTAGCTATCAGCCCCAGCATTTT
TRBJ1-3 - once TRBV19 CASIDQTSGNTIYF TGTGCCAGTATTGACCAGACCTCTGGAAACACCATATATTTT
TRBJ2-7 TRBD2 - TRBV28 CASSARTSGQNYEQYF TGTGCCAGCAGTGCGAGGACTAGCGGGCAAAACTACGAGCAGTACTTC
TRBJ2-1 TRBD2 many TRBV7-2 CASSRTSGIRYEQFF TGTGCCAGCAGCAGGACTAGCGGGATTAGGTATGAGCAGTTCTTC
TRBJ2-3 - many TRBV7-2 CASSLRESSLRTDTQYF TGTGCCAGCAGCTTAAGGGAAAGCAGCCTAAGGACAGATACGCAGTATTTT
TRBJ2-7 - - TRBV4-2 CASSQEPGQVLGAYF TGTGCCAGCAGCCAAGAACCGGGACAAGTCCTTGGGGCGTACTTC
TRBJ1-2 - few TRBV7-9 CASSLTGAPYGYTF TGTGCCAGCAGCTTGACCGGGGCGCCCTATGGCTACACCTTC